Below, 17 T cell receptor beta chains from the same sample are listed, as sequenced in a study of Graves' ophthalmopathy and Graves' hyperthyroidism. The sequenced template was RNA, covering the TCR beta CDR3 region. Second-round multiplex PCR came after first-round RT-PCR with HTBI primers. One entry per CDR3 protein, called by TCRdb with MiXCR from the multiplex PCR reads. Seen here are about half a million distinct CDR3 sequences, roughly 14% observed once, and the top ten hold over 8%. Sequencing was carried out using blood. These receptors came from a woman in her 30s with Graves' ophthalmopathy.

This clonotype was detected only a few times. CDR3 sequence (DNA): TGTGCCAGTAGTGACCACAGGGGGACGGGCTATGGCTACACCTTC. As protein: CASSDHRGTGYGYTF. This chain connects TRBV19 to TRBJ1-2; TRBD1 aligns across 8 bases. The CDR3 sequence is 15 residues long. Germline V gene lookup returns CDR1 LNHDA and CDR2 SQIVND (reference sequence). J gave up 4 bases and V 5 bases, and 9 bases lay outside the gene matches.

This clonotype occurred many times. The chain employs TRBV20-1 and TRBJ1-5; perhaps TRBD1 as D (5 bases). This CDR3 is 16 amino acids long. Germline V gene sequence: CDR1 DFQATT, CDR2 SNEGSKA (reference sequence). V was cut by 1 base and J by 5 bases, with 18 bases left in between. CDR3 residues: CSARGADGGAYQPQHF. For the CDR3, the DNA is TGCAGTGCTAGAGGCGCGGACGGGGGTGCTTATCAGCCCCAGCATTTT.

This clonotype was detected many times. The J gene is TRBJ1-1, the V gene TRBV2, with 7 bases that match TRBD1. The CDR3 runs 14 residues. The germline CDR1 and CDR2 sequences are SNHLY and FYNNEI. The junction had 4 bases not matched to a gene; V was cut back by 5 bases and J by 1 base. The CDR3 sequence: CASSFGQANTEAFF. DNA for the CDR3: TGTGCCAGCAGTTTTGGACAGGCGAACACTGAAGCTTTCTTT. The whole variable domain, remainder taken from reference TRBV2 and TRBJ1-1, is EPEVTQTPSHQVTQMGQEVILRCVPISNHLYFYWYRQILGQKVEFLVSFYNNEISEKSEIFDDQFSVERPDGSNFTLKIRSTKLEDSAMYFCASSFGQANTEAFFGQGTRLTVV.

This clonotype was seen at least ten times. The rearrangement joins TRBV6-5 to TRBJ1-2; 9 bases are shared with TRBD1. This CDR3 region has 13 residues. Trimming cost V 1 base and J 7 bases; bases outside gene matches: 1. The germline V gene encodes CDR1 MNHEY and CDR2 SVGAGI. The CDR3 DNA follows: TGTGCCAGCAGTTACTTGGACAGGGGTGGCTACACCTTC. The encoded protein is CASSYLDRGGYTF.

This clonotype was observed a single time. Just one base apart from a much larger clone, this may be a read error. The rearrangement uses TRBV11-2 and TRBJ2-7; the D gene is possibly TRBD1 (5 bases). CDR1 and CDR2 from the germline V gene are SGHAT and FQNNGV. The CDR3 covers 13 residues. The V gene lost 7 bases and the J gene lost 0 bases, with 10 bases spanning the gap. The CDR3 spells CASKDTCSYEQYF. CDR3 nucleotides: TGTGCCAGCAAGGACACCTGCTCCTACGAGCAGTACTTC.

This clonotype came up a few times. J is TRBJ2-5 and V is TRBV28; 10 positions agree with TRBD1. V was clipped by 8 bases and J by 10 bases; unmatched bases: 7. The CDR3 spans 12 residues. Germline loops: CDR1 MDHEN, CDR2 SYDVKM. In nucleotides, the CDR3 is TGTGCCAGCCGACAGGGGGCGAGCGACCAGTACTTC. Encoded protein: CASRQGASDQYF.

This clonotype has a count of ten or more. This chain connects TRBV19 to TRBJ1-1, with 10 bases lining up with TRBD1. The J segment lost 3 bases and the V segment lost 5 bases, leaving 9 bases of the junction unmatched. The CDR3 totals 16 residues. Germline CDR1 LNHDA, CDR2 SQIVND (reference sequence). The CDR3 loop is CASSPRDRGEYTEAFF. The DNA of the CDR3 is TGTGCCAGTAGTCCCCGGGACAGGGGAGAGTACACTGAAGCTTTCTTT.

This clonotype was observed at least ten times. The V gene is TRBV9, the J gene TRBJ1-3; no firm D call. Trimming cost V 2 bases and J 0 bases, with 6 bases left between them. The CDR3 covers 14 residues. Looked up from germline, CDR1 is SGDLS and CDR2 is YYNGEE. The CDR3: CASSVKLSGNTIYF. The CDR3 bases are TGTGCCAGCAGCGTGAAGCTCTCTGGAAACACCATATATTTT.

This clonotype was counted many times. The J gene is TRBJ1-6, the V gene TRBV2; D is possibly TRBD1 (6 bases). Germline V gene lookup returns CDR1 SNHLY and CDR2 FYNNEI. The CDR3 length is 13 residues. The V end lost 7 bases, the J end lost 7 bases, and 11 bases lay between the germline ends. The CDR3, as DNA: TGTGCCAGCACGGGAGGGGGGAATTCACCCCTCCACTTT. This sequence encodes CASTGGGNSPLHF.

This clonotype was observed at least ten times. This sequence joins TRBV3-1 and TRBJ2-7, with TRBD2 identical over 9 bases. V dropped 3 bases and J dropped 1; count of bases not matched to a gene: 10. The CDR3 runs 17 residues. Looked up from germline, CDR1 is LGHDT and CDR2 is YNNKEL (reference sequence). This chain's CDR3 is CASSQARGGLGSYEQYF. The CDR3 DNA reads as TGTGCCAGCAGCCAGGCGCGGGGGGGACTAGGTTCCTACGAGCAGTACTTC.

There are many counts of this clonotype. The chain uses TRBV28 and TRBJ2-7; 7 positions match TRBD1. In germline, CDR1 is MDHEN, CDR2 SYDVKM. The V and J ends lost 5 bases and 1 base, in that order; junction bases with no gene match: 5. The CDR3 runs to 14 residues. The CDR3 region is CASSGDSLSYEQYF. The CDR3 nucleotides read TGTGCCAGCAGTGGGGACAGCCTTTCCTACGAGCAGTACTTC. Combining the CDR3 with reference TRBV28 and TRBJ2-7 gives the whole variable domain DVKVTQSSRYLVKRTGEKVFLECVQDMDHENMFWYRQDPGLGLRLIYFSYDVKMKEKGDIPEGYSVSREKKERFSLILESASTNQTSMYLCASSGDSLSYEQYFGPGTRLTVT.

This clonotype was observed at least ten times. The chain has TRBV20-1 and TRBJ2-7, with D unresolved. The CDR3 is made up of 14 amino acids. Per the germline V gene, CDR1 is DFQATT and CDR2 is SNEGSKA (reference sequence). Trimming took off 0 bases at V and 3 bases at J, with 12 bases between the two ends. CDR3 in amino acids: CSARDPRGGYEQYF. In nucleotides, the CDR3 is TGCAGTGCTAGAGATCCCCGTGGCGGCTACGAGCAGTACTTC.

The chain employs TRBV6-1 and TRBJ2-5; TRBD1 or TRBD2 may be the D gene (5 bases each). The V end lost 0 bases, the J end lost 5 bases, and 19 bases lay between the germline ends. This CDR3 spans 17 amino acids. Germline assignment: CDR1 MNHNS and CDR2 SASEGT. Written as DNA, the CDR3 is TGTGCCAGCAGTGAAGCGAGGGTCCGTGGGGGTGGGGAGACCCAGTACTTC. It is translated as CASSEARVRGGGETQYF.

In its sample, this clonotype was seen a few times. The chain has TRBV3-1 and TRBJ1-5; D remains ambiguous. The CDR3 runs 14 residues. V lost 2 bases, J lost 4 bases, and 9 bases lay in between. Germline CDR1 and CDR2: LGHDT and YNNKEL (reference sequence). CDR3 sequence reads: CASSQNKLNQPQHF. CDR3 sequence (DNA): TGTGCCAGCAGCCAAAACAAATTAAATCAGCCCCAGCATTTT.

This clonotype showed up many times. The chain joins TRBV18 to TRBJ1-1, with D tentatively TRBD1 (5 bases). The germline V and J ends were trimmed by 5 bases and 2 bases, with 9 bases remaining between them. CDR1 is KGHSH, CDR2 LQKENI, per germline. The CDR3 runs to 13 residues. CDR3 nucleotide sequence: TGTGCCAGCTCATCAGGGATCAACACTGAAGCTTTCTTT. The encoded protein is CASSSGINTEAFF.

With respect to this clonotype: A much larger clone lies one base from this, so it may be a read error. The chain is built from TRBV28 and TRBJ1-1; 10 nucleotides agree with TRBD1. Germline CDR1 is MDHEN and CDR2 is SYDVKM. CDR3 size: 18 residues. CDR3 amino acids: CASSLGEGQGPLNAEACF. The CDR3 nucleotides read TGTGCCAGCAGTTTAGGAGAGGGACAGGGGCCCCTGAACGCTGAAGCTTGCTTT.

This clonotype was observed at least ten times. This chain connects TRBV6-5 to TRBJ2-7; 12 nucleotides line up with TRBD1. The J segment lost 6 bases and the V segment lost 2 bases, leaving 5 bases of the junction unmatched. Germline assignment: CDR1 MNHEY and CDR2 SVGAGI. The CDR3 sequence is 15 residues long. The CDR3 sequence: CASSYRDRGLSEQYF. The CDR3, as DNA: TGTGCCAGCAGTTACAGGGACAGGGGGCTCTCCGAGCAGTACTTC.